This T cell receptor (beta chain) was found in a study of OX40 agonist ivuxolimab in advanced cancers. Profiling relied on immunoSEQ multiplex PCR, and the TCRdb table lists in-frame clones only, not all of them. This table holds 70,000 to 95,000 clones, about nine tenths found once. CDR1 and CDR2 from the germline V gene are GTSNPN and SVGIG (reference sequence). V was cut by 2 bases and J by 4 bases, with 5 bases left in between. The CDR3 runs to 12 residues. This sequence originates from an adult with an advanced solid tumor such as melanoma, head and neck, liver or kidney cancer. The sample in question was CD4+ or CD8+ T cells sorted from blood, obtained in a trial of the OX40 agonist ivuxolimab. The chain employs TRBV30 and TRBJ1-4; unclear D gene. CDR3 region: CAWSWLNEKLFF. The CDR3 DNA reads TGTGCCTGGAGTTGGCTTAATGAAAAACTGTTTTTT. The full variable domain, in which reference TRBV30 and TRBJ1-4 provide the parts outside the CDR3, is SQTIHQWPATLVQPVGSPLSLECTVEGTSNPNLYWYRQAAGRGLQLLFYSVGIGQISSEVPQNLSASRPQDRQFILSSKKLLLSDSGFYLCAWSWLNEKLFFGSGTQLSVL.